This T cell receptor (beta chain) was sequenced for a study of shared clonotypes between healthy human individuals. CD45RO negativity and positive selection for CCR7 defined naive CD8 cells, a population that excluded terminally differentiated effector memory CD45RA+ cells. Evenly divided among several immunoSEQ plates was the genomic DNA of each subset. Authors' processing steps: For the immunoSEQ data, sequences were junction-only without quality scores, so filtering differed. Data came from immunoSEQ multiplex PCR; TCRdb stores just in-frame clones and leaves some out. The DNA was the basis for D and trimming; V, J and clone size are from that table. The sample has about 2.1 million clones, over 85% seen once; the top ten hold roughly 1.7%. The germline gives CDR1 SGHKS, CDR2 YYEKEE (reference sequence). The ends were cut back, 0 bases at V and 3 bases at J, with 10 bases in the middle. The CDR3 sequence is 14 residues long.

The sample consisted of naive CD8+ T cells from PBMCs. The TCR originated in a man between 18 and 35 years old in good health. Some clones in this sample may be carry-over from other donors' samples. The chain recombines TRBV5-5 with TRBJ2-7, with D perhaps TRBD1 (5 bases). The CDR3 DNA sequence: TGTGCCAGCAGCTTGGCCGGGCAGGGCTACGAGCAGTACTTC. Its protein product is CASSLAGQGYEQYF.